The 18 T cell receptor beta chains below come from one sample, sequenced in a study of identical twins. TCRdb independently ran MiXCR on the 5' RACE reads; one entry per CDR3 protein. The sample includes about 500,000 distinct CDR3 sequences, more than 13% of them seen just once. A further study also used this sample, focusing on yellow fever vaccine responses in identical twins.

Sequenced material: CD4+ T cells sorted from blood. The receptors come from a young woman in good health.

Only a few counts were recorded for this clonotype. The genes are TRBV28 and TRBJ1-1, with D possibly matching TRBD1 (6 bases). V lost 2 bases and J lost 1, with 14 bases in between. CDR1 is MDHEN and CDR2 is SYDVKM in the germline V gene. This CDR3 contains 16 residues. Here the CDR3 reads CASSLTSGQKNTEAFF. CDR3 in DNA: TGTGCCAGCAGTTTAACCTCCGGACAGAAGAACACTGAAGCTTTCTTT.

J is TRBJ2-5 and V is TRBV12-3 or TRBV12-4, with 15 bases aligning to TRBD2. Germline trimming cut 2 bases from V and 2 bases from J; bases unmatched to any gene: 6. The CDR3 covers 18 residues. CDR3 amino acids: CASSLWGLAGGYQETQYF. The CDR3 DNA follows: TGTGCCAGCAGTTTATGGGGACTAGCGGGGGGCTATCAAGAGACCCAGTACTTC.

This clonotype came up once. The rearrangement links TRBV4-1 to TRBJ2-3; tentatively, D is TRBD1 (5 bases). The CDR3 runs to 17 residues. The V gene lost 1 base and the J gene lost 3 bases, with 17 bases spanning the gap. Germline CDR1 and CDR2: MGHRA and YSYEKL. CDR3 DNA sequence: TGCGCCAGCAGCCAAGGACCAGGGTCAGGGAAAACAGATACGCAGTATTTT. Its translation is CASSQGPGSGKTDTQYF.

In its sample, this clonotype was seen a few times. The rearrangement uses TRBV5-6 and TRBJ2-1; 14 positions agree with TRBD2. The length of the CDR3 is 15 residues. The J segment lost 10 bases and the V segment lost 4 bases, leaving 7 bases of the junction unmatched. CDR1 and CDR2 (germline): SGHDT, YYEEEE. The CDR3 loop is CASSQTSGRALEQFF. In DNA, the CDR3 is TGTGCCAGCAGCCAGACTAGCGGGAGGGCCCTCGAGCAGTTCTTC.

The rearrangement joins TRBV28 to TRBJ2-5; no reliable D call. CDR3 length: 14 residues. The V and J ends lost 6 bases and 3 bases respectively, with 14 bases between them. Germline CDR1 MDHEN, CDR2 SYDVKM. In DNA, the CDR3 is TGTGCCAGCAGAGAGCCGTTCTTTAAAGAGACCCAGTACTTC. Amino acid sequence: CASREPFFKETQYF.

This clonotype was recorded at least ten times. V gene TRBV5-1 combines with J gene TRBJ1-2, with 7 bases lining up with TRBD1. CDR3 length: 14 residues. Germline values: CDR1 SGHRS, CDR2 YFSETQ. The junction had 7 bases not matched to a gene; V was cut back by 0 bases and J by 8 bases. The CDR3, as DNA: TGCGCCAGCAGCTTGGAATTTACAGGGGAGGGCTACACCTTC. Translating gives CASSLEFTGEGYTF. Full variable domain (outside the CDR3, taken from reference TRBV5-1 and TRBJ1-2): KAGVTQTPRYLIKTRGQQVTLSCSPISGHRSVSWYQQTPGQGLQFLFEYFSETQRNKGNFPGRFSGRQFSNSRSEMNVSTLELGDSALYLCASSLEFTGEGYTFGSGTRLTVV.

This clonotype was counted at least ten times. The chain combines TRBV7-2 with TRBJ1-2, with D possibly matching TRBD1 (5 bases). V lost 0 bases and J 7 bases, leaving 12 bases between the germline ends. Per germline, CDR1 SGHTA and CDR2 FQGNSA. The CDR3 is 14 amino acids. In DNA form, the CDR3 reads TGTGCCAGCAGCTTAGCGACAGATGTTGGTGGCTACACCTTC. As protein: CASSLATDVGGYTF.

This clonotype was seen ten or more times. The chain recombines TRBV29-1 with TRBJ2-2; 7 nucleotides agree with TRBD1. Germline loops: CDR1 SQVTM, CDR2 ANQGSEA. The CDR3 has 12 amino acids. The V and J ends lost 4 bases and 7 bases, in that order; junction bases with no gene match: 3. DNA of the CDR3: TGCAGCGTTGTACAGGGGATCGGGGAGCTGTTTTTT. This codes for CSVVQGIGELFF.

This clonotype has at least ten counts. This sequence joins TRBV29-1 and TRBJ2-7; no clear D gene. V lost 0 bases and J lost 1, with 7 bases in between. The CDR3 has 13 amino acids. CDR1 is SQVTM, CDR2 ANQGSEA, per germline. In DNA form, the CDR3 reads TGCAGCGTTGAAGACTTTCCGTCCTACGAGCAGTACTTC. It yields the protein CSVEDFPSYEQYF.

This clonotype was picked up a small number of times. The CDR3 region has the DNA TGTGCCACCAGTGAGGGGACGGCTAGCTCCTACAATGAGCAGTTCTTC. This sequence encodes CATSEGTASSYNEQFF. This chain uses TRBV24-1 with TRBJ2-1, with D perhaps matching TRBD1 or TRBD2 (5 bases each). CDR3 size: 16 residues. Germline lookup yields CDR1 KGHDR and CDR2 SFDVKD. The V gene lost 4 bases and the J gene lost 0 bases, with 12 bases spanning the gap.

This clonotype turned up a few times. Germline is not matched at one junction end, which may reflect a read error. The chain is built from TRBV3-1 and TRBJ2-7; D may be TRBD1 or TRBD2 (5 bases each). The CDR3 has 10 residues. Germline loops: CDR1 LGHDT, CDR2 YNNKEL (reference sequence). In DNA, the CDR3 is TGTGCCAGCAGCCAAGGGGACGGCTGCTTC. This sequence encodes CASSQGDGCF.

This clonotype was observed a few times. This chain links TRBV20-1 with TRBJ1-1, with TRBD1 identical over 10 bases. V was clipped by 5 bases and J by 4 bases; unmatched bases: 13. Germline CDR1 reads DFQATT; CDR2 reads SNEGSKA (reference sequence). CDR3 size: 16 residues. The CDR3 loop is CSALPTDRGRGTEAFF. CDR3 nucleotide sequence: TGCAGTGCTCTCCCGACCGACAGGGGGCGCGGCACTGAAGCTTTCTTT.

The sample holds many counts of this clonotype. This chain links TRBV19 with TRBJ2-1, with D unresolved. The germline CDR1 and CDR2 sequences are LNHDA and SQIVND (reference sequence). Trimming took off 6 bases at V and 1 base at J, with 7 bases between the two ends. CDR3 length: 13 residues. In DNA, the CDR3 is TGTGCCAGTAGGCAGAAGTCCTACAATGAGCAGTTCTTC. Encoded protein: CASRQKSYNEQFF.

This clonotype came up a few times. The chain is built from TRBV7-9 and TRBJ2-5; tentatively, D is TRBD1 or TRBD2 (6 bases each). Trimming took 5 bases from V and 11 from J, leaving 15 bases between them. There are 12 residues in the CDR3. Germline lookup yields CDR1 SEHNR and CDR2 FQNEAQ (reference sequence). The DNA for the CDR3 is TGTGCCAGCAGCACCGCGGGGACAAAGCAGTACTTC. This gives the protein CASSTAGTKQYF.

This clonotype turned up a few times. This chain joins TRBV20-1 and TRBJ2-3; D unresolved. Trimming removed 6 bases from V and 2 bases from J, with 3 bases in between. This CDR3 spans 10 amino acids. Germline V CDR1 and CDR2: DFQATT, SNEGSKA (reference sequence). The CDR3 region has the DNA TGCAGTGCCCTCACAGATACGCAGTATTTT. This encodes CSALTDTQYF.

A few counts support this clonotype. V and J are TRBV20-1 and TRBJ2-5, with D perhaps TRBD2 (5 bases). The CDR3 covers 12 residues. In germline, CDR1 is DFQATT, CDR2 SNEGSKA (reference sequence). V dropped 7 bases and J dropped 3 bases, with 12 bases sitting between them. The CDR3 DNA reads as TGCAGTGGGGAACGGGGAGAAGAGACCCAGTACTTC. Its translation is CSGERGEETQYF.

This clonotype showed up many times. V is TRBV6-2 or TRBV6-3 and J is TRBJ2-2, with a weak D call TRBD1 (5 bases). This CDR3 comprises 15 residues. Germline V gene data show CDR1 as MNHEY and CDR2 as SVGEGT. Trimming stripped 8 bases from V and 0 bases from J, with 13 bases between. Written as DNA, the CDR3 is TGTGCCAGCCTTGGCGACAGCACGAACACCGGGGAGCTGTTTTTT. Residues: CASLGDSTNTGELFF.

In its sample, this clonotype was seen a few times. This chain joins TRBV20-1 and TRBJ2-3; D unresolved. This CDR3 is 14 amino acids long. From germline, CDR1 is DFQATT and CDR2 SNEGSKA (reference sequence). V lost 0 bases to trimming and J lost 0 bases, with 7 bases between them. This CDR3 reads CSARDPRSTDTQYF. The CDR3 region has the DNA TGCAGTGCTAGAGATCCCAGGAGCACAGATACGCAGTATTTT.